This TCR beta chain stems from a study of blood T cell repertoires in COVID-19. Produced via immunoSEQ multiplex PCR; TCRdb's table is partial and in-frame only. The sample has around 260,000 clones, roughly 86% seen once. This TCR derives from a man aged 35 to 55 who had recovered from COVID-19. The sequenced material came from peripheral blood.

CDR3: CASRYGQSLPYEQYF. CDR3 DNA sequence: TGTGCCAGCCGCTATGGACAGTCGCTTCCCTACGAGCAGTACTTC. The V and J genes are TRBV27 and TRBJ2-7; maybe TRBD1 (6 bases). CDR3 length: 15 amino acids. From germline, CDR1 is MNHEY and CDR2 SMNVEV (reference sequence). V was trimmed by 8 bases and J by 2 bases, leaving 19 bases between them.